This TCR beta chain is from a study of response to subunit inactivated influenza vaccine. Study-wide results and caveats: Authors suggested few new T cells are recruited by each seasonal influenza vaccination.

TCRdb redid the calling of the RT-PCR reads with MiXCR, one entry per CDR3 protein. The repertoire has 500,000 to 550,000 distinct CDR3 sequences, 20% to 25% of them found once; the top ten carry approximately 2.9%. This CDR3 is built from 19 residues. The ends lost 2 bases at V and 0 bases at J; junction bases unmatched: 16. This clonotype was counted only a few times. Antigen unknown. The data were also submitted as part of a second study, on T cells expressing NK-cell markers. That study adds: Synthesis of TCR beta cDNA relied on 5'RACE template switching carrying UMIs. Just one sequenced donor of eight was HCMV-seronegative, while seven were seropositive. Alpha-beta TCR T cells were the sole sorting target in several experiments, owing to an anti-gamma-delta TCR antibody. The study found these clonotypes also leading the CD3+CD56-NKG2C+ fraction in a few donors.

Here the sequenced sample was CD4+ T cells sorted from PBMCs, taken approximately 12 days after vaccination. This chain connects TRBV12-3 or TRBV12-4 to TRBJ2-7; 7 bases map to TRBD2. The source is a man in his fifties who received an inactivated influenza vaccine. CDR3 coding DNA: TGTGCCAGCAGTTTAATCGGGCGGGGGATTATTAAAAGCTCCTACGAGCAGTACTTC. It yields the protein CASSLIGRGIIKSSYEQYF.